Here is one T cell receptor beta chain with its context. Its antigen is unknown. Base qualities are not provided; no much larger clone lies one nucleotide away. The CDR3 runs 17 amino acids, cysteine and phenylalanine included. Left in the record is the CDR3 DNA by itself, 51 bases read in frame from the first base. Looking up the germline V gene yields CDR1 SGHTA and CDR2 FQGNSA. V is trimmed back by 3 bases and J by 7 bases, and the junction contains 12 bases that no gene match accounts for. This sample stems from a study of blood T cell repertoires in COVID-19 (dated by TCRdb to 2018 to 2021). Regarding the study in general: The collaborator samples originated in the United States, Italy and Spain and spanned the acute and convalescent phases of COVID-19. The repertoires were made available in a free public database intended to serve as a resource for research on the immune response to SARS-CoV-2. Nearly every sample came with metadata listing a de-identified subject ID, COVID-19 status, age in years and sex. HLA class I and class II types, where available, came from metadata supplied by the sample provider rather than from assay-based typing. The prospective study material was composed of cDNA or gDNA derived from T cells, B-cell-depleted T cells, or PBMCs. The samples were drawn from two sources: the first 160 participants of the ongoing ImmuneRACE study, and 1,000 to 1,500 subjects contributed by 6 global collaborators. Deeply sampled blood TCRbeta repertoires from subjects exposed to, actively infected with, or recovered from COVID-19 were included in the dataset.

The collaborating institutions used their own protocols to collect whole blood in K2EDTA tubes. For TCRbeta analysis, collaborators shipped samples as frozen whole blood, isolated PBMCs, or DNA extracted from either of those sample types. Paper-wide results and their limitations: The quantity of clinical and demographic metadata differed by source and by participant and was supplied without curation.

TCRbeta CDR3 regions were amplified from genomic DNA using the immunoSEQ Assay, a bias-controlled multiplex PCR. As for the original processing: The number of nucleated cells in each sample was estimated by amplification of reference gene primers within the assay. To quantify the absolute abundance of each unique TCRbeta CDR3 rearrangement, sequence reads were collapsed and filtered. For each sample, productive Simpson clonality was calculated as the square root of Simpson's diversity index across productive rearrangements. TCRdb retrieved this table from immuneACCESS and kept in-frame rearrangements only. Not all clones are present; in checked studies, unresolved V genes account for under half, and no reason is known for the remainder. Clone size and the V and J calls come from that table; the DNA yielded D and trimming. Recorded for this sample are under 200,000 clones; around four fifths of them occurred a single time. The leading ten clones occupy 2.5% to 3.5% of the sample.

The rearranged segments are TRBV7-2 and TRBJ2-2; TRBD2 agrees with 9 junctional bases. The source material was peripheral blood. The sequence came from a woman aged 60-75 years with acute or convalescent COVID-19. The nucleotides are TGTGCCAGCAGCTTGGCGGCAGCGGGGGGCCGGGGCGGGGAGCTGTTTTTT. This translates into CASSLAAAGGRGGELFF.